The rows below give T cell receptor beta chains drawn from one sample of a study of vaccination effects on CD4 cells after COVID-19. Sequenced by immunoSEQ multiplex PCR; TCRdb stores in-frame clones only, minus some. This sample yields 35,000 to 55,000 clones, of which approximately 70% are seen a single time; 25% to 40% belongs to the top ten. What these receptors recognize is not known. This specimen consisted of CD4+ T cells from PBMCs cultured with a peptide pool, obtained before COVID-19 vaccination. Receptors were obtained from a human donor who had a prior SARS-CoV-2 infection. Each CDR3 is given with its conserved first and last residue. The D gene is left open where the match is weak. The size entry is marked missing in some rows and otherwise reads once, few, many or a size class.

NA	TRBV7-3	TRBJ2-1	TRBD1	TGTGCCAGCAGCTCCGGGACAGAAACTAATGAGCAGTTCTTC	CASSSGTETNEQFF
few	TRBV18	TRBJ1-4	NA	TGTGCCAGCTCACCACGGCAGGGTTTAAATGAAAAACTGTTTTTT	CASSPRQGLNEKLFF
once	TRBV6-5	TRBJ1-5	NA	TGTGCCAGCAGACGACAGGGCAATCAGCCCCAGCATTTT	CASRRQGNQPQHF
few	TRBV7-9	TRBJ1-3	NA	TGTGCCAGCAGCGCCGCCGGGACATACGCTGGAAACACCATATATTTT	CASSAAGTYAGNTIYF
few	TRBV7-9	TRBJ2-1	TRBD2	TGTGCCAGCAGCCGAAGCGGGGCCCCGGGCGAGCAGTTCTTC	CASSRSGAPGEQFF
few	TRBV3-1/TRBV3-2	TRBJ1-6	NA	TGTGCCAGCAGCCAAGTAGGATCGAGTTCACCCCTCCACTTT	CASSQVGSSSPLHF
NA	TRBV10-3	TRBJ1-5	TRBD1	TGTGCCATCAGTGAAGACAGGGTATATCAGCCCCAGCATTTT	CAISEDRVYQPQHF
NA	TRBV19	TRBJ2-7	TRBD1	TGTGCCAGTAGAGACAGGGTGAAGGGCTCCTACGAGCAGTACTTC	CASRDRVKGSYEQYF
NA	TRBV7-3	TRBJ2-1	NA	TGTGCCAGCAGCCGGGACTTAAGCAATGAGCAGTTCTTC	CASSRDLSNEQFF
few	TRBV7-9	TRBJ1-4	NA	TGTGCCAGCAGCCCTGGGGGTGATGAAAAACTGTTTTTT	CASSPGGDEKLFF
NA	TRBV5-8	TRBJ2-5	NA	TGTGCCAGCAGCTTGCGCTCCTGGACAGTCCAAGAGACCCAGTACTTC	CASSLRSWTVQETQYF
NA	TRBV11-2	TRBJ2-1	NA	TGTGCCAGCAGCCCTTACTCCGGGCCCTACAATGAGCAGTTCTTC	CASSPYSGPYNEQFF
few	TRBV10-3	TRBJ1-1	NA	TGTGCCATCAGTCCGGGACGGACGAACACTGAAGCTTTCTTT	CAISPGRTNTEAFF
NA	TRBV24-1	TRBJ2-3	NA	TGTGCCACCAGTGCTCCTTTTGGGGAGACTAACACAGATACGCAGTATTTT	CATSAPFGETNTDTQYF
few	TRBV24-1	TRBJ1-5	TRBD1	TGTGCCACCAGTGAGGCCGGGACAGGGTCCCAGCATTTT	CATSEAGTGSQHF
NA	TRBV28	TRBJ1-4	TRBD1	TGTGCCAGCAGTTTACCACAGGGGGAAGGGGAAAAACTGTTTTTT	CASSLPQGEGEKLFF
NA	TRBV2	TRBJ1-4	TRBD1	TGTGCCAGCAGTGAACACGGACAGGGGAATGAAAAACTGTTTTTT	CASSEHGQGNEKLFF
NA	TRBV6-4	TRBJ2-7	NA	TGTGCCAGCAGTGACTCCCGTCAGGGGCCATACTACGAGCAGTACTTC	CASSDSRQGPYYEQYF
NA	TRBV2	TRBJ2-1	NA	TGTGCCAGCACCACAACAGGGTCCCGTGCGTTCTTC	CASTTTGSRAFF
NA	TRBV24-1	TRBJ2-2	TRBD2	TGTGCCACCAGTGAGCACCCTAGCGGGAGGAACACCGGGGAGCTGTTTTTT	CATSEHPSGRNTGELFF
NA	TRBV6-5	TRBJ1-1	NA	TGTGCCAGCAGACGGGCAGGGGCCACTGAAGCTTTCTTT	CASRRAGATEAFF
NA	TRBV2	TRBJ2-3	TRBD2	TGTGCCAGCAGACTAGCGGGAGAGAGTGATACGCAGTATTTT	CASRLAGESDTQYF
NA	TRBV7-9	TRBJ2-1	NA	TGTGCCAGCGGAGACGGTGCAGGAACCTACAATGAGCAGTTCTTC	CASGDGAGTYNEQFF